The clone carrying this T cell receptor (beta chain) was found many times. This specimen comes from a study of blood T cells in healthy people across ages. Sample-barcoded 5' priming and a J-beta primer mix drove a second PCR of 7 to 11 cycles. From the 5' RACE reads, TCRdb called clonotypes with MiXCR, one entry per CDR3 protein. The table lists about 1.8 million distinct CDR3 sequences, just under 50% of them singletons. The donors, aged roughly 6 to 100, were healthy Caucasians from Russia. They isolated at least 6.5 million PBMCs from each sample. V was shortened by 6 bases and J by 2 bases, with 11 bases between the two germline ends. CDR3 length equals 13 residues. Germline V gene sequence: CDR1 MNHEY, CDR2 SMNVEV (reference sequence).

The sequence was obtained from a woman aged 40 to 55 in good health. Specimen: blood. The V and J genes are TRBV27 and TRBJ2-7; TRBD1 might be the D (5 bases). The DNA for the CDR3 is TGTGCCAGCAGCTTAGGGGCTACCTACGAGCAGTACTTC. The encoded protein is CASSLGATYEQYF.